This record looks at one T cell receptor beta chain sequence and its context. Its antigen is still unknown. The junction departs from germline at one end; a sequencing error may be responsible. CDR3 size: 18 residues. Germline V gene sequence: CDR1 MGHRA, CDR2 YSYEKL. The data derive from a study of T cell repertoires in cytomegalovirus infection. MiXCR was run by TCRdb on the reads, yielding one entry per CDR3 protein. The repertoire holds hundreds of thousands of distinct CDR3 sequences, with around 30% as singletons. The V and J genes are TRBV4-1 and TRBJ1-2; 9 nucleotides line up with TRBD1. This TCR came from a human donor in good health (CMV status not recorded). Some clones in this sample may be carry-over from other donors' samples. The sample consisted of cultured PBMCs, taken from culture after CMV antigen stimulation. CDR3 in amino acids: CASRQVGQGRWGAKGYTF. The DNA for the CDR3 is TGCGCCAGCAGACAAGTAGGACAGGGGCGCTGGGGGGCGAAGGGCTACACCTTC.